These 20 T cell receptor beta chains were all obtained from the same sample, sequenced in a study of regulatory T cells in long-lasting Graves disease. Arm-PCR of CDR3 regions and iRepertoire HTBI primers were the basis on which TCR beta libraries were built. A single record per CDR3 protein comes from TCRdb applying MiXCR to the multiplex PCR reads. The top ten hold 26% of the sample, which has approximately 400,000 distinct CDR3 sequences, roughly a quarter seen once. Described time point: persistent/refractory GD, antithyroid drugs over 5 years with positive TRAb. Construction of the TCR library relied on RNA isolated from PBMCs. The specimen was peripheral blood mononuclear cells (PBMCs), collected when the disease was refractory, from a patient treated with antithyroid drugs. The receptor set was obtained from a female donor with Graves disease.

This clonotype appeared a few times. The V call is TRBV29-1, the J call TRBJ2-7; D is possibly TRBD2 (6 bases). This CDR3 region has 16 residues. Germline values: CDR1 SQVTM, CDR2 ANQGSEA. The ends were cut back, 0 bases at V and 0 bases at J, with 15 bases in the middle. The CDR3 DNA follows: TGCAGCGTTGAAGATGAGGCGGGAACGGACTCCTACGAGCAGTACTTC. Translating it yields CSVEDEAGTDSYEQYF.

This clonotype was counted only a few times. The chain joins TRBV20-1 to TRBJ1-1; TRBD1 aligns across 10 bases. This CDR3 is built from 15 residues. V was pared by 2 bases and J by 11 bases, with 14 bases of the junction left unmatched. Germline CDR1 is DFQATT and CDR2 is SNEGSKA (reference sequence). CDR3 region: CSARPSRDRGMEAFF. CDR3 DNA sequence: TGCAGTGCTAGACCCTCCAGGGACAGGGGAATGGAGGCTTTCTTT.

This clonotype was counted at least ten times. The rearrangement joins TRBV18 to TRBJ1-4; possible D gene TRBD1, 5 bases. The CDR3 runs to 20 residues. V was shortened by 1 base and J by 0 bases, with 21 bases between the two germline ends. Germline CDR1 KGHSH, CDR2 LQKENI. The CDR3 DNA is TGTGCCAGCTCACCACGGTCGGCTCCAGACAGACCTACAACTAATGAAAAACTGTTTTTT. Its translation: CASSPRSAPDRPTTNEKLFF.

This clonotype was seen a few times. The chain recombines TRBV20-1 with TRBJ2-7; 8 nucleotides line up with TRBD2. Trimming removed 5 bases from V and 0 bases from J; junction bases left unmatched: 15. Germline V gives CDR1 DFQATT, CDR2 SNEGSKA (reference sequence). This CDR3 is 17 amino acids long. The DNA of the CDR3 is TGCAGTGCTTACTATGAGATCGGCGGGGGGAGCTCCTACGAGCAGTACTTC. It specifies CSAYYEIGGGSSYEQYF.

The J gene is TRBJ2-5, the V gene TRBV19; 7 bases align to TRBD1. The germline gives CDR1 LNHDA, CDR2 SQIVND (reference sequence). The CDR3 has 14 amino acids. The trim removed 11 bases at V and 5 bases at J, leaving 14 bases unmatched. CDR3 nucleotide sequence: TGTGCCGGGGAAACAGGGGCCCCACGGGAGACCCAGTACTTC. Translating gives CAGETGAPRETQYF.

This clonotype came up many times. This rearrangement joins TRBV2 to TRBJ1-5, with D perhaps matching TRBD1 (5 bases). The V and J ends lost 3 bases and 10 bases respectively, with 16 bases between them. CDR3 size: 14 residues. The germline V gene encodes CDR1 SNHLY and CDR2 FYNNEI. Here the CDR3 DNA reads TGTGCCAGCAGTGATTCGGGGACTGGTGGTCCCCAGCATTTT. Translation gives CASSDSGTGGPQHF.

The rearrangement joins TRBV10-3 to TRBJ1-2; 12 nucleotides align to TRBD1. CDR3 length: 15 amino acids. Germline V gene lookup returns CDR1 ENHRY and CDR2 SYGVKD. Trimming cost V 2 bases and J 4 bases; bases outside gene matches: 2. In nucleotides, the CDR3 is TGTGCCATCAGTGAGGGGACAGGGGGCGGCTATGGCTACACCTTC. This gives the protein CAISEGTGGGYGYTF.

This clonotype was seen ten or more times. CDR3 sequence: CASSYGLSLTVAAEAFF. The CDR3 DNA reads TGTGCCAGCAGTTACGGCTTGAGTTTGACGGTCGCGGCTGAAGCTTTCTTT. The chain links TRBV6-2 or TRBV6-3 to TRBJ1-1; D gene unclear. The ends were cut back, 2 bases at V and 6 bases at J, with 22 bases in the middle. The V gene's germline CDR1 is MNHEY and CDR2 SVGEGT. The CDR3 spans 17 residues.

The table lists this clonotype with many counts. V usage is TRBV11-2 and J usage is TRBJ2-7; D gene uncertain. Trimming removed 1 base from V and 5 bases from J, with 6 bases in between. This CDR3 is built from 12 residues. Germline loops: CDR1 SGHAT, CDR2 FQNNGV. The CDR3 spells CASSLASDEQYF. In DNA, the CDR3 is TGTGCCAGCAGCTTAGCCTCGGACGAGCAGTACTTC.

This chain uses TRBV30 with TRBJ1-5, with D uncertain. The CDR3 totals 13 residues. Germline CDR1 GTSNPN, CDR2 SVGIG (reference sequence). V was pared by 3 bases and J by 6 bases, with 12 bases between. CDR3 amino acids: CAWSDKYAQPQHF. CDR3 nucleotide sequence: TGTGCCTGGAGCGACAAATACGCTCAGCCCCAGCATTTT.

The CDR3 DNA sequence: TGTGCCGGCCGATTCGGCCCGGCTTCCTACGAGCAGTACTTC. Its translation: CAGRFGPASYEQYF. V and J are TRBV27 and TRBJ2-7; D gene uncertain. Deletions cut 11 bases from V and 1 base from J, with 18 bases between. CDR1 MNHEY and CDR2 SMNVEV come from the germline V gene (reference sequence). The CDR3 is 14 residues long.

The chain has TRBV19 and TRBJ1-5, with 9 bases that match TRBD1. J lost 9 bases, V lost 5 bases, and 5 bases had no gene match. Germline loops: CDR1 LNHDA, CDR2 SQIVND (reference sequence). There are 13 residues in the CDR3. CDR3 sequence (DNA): TGTGCCAGTAGTGAACAGGGGGCTACGCCCCAGCATTTT. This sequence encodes CASSEQGATPQHF.

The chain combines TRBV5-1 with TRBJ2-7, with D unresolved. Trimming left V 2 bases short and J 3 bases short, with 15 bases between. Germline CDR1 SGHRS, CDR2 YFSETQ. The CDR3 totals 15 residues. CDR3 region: CASSFYTEGDYEQYF. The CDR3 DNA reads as TGCGCCAGCAGCTTCTACACGGAAGGCGACTACGAGCAGTACTTC.

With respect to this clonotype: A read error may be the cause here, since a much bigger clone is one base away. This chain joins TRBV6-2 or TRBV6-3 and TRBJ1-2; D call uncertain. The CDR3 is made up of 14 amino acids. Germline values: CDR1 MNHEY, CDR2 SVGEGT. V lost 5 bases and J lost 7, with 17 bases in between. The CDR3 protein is CASSESWRAGGYTF. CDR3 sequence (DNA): TGTGCCAGCAGTGAATCTTGGCGGGCGGGTGGCTACACCTTC.

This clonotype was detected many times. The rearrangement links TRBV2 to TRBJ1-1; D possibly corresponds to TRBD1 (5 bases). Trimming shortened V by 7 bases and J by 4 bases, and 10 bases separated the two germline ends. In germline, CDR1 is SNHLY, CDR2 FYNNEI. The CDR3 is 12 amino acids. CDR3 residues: CASNQGFTEAFF. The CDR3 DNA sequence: TGTGCCAGCAATCAGGGTTTCACTGAAGCTTTCTTT.

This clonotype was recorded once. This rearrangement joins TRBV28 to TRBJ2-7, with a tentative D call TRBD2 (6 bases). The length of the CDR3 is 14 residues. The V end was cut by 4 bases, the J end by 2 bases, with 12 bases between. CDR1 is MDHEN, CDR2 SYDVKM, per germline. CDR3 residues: CASSSGTEPYEQYF. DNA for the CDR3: TGTGCCAGCAGTTCCGGGACTGAGCCCTACGAGCAGTACTTC.

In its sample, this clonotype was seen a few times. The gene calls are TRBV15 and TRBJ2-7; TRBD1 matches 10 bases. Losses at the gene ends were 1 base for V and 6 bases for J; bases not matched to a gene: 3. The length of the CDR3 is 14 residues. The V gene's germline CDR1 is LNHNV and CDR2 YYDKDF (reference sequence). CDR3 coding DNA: TGTGCCACCAGCAGAGGACAGGGGGCCGTCGAGCAGTACTTC. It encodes CATSRGQGAVEQYF.

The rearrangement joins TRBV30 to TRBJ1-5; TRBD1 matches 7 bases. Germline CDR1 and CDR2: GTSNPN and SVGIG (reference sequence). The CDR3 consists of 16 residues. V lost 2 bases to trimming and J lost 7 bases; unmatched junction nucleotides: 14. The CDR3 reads CAWSPTDRAIRQPQHF. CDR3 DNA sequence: TGTGCCTGGAGTCCAACCGACAGGGCTATTAGGCAGCCCCAGCATTTT.

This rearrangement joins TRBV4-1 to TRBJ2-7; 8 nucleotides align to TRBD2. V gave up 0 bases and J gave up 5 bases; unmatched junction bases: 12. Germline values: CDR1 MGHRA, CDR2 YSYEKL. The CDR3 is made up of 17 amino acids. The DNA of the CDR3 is TGCGCCAGCAGCCAAGAAAGGCCGGGACTAGGTAGTGACGAGCAGTACTTC. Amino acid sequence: CASSQERPGLGSDEQYF.

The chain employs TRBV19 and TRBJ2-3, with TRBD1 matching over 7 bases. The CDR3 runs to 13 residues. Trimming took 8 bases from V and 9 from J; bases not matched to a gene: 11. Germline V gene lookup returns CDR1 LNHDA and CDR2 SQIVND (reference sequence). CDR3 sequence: CASSGTVRETQYF. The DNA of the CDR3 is TGTGCCAGTTCCGGGACAGTTCGAGAGACGCAGTATTTT.